The clone carrying this TCR beta chain was observed a handful of times. With V trimmed by 3 bases and J by 5 bases, 13 bases remained unmatched. Germline V gene lookup returns CDR1 PRHDT and CDR2 FYEKMQ (reference sequence). This CDR3 contains 16 residues. Libraries were prepared by immunoSEQ multiplex PCR; TCRdb keeps only in-frame clonotypes and omits some of them. The table includes 70,000 to 95,000 clones, more than 75% detected once. The data originate from a study of control samples from healthy donors and cancer patients. The rearrangement links TRBV13 to TRBJ2-7; 7 nucleotides agree with TRBD1. This clonotype was sampled from a man over 45 in good health. Sample: blood. The CDR3 region is CASSFFTSTGSDEQYV. The CDR3 DNA reads TGTGCCAGCAGCTTTTTCACTTCGACAGGGAGCGACGAGCAGTACGTC.